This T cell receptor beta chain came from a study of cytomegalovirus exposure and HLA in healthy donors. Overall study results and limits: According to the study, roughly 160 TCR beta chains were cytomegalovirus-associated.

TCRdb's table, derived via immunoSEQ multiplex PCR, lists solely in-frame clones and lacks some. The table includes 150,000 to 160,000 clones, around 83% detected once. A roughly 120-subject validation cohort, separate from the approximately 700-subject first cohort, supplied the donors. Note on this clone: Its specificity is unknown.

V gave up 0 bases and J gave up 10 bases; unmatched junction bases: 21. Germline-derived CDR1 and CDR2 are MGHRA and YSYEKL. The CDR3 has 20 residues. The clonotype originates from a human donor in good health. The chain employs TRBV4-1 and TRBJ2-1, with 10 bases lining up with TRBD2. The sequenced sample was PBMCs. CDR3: CASSQDNRASGSPHKREQFF. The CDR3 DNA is TGCGCCAGCAGCCAAGATAATCGGGCTAGCGGGAGTCCCCATAAGAGGGAGCAGTTCTTC.